These 22 T cell receptor beta chains were sequenced from one sample in a study of T cell changes during pregnancy in multiple sclerosis. Repertoires were generated with immunoSEQ multiplex PCR, while TCRdb's copy carries only in-frame clones and drops some. The sample consists of 50,000 or so clones, more than 90% of them appearing once. The material was CD4+ T cells from peripheral blood mononuclear cells, obtained before pregnancy. Receptors originate from a female donor with multiple sclerosis, enrolled in a pregnancy study.

The rearrangement links TRBV5-1 to TRBJ2-7, with 10 bases identical to TRBD2. Per germline, CDR1 SGHRS and CDR2 YFSETQ. Trimming at V came to 4 bases and at J to 1 base, leaving 17 bases not matched to a gene. The CDR3 has 19 amino acids. As DNA, the CDR3 is TGCGCCAGCAGCGACAGACTAGCGGGTCCCAGATCGGCATCCTACGAGCAGTACTTC. Residues: CASSDRLAGPRSASYEQYF.

The chain links TRBV30 to TRBJ1-1, with D possibly matching TRBD1 (6 bases). This CDR3 contains 12 residues. The germline V and J ends were trimmed by 5 bases and 6 bases, with 13 bases remaining between them. CDR1 and CDR2 from the germline V gene are GTSNPN and SVGIG (reference sequence). The CDR3 loop is CAWEQGGAEAFF. The CDR3 bases are TGTGCCTGGGAACAGGGAGGGGCTGAAGCTTTCTTT.

The rearrangement joins TRBV7-8 to TRBJ1-3; TRBD1 is a possible D gene (6 bases). From germline, CDR1 is SGHVS and CDR2 FQNEAQ. The CDR3 is 19 residues long. The V gene lost 1 base and the J gene lost 1 base, with 20 bases spanning the gap. The CDR3 is CASSLGSQIGTTSGNTIYF. In DNA, the CDR3 is TGTGCCAGCAGCTTAGGGTCCCAGATCGGGACAACGTCTGGAAACACCATATATTTT. Based on the CDR3 plus reference TRBV7-8 and TRBJ1-3, the full variable domain is GAGVSQSPRYKVAKRGQDVALRCDPISGHVSLFWYQQALGQGPEFLTYFQNEAQLDKSGLPSDRFFAERPEGSVSTLKIQRTQQEDSAVYLCASSLGSQIGTTSGNTIYFGEGSWLTVV.

The chain links TRBV30 to TRBJ2-7; 9 bases fit TRBD1. Germline CDR1 reads GTSNPN; CDR2 reads SVGIG (reference sequence). The CDR3 has 14 amino acids. Trimming removed 1 base from V and 4 bases from J; junction bases left unmatched: 5. Written as DNA, the CDR3 is TGTGCCTGGAGTGGCGGGACAGGGTTATACGAGCAGTACTTC. As protein: CAWSGGTGLYEQYF.

This rearrangement joins TRBV30 to TRBJ2-1, with D uncertain. The CDR3 length is 13 residues. Trimming removed 0 bases at V and 6 bases at J, with 9 bases between. Germline CDR1 and CDR2: GTSNPN and SVGIG (reference sequence). CDR3 DNA: TGTGCCTGGAGTGTACGATACGGCAATGAGCAGTTCTTC. Protein product: CAWSVRYGNEQFF.

The chain employs TRBV11-3 and TRBJ2-7; 7 bases map to TRBD2. CDR1 is SGHNT and CDR2 is YENEEA in the germline V gene. This CDR3 spans 16 amino acids. The trim removed 6 bases at V and 4 bases at J, leaving 15 bases unmatched. The CDR3 is CASSFRLARAYYEQYF. The CDR3 nucleotides read TGTGCCAGCAGTTTCCGACTAGCCCGGGCCTATTACGAGCAGTACTTC. Drawing the rest from reference TRBV11-3 and TRBJ2-7, the complete variable domain is EAGVVQSPRYKIIEKKQPVAFWCNPISGHNTLYWYLQNLGQGPELLIRYENEEAVDDSQLPKDRFSAERLKGVDSTLKIQPAELGDSAVYLCASSFRLARAYYEQYFGPGTRLTVT.

The chain is built from TRBV30 and TRBJ1-4; the D gene is possibly TRBD1 (6 bases). With 2 bases removed from V and 7 bases from J, the gap between germline ends came to 14 bases. This CDR3 contains 14 residues. CDR1 is GTSNPN and CDR2 is SVGIG in the germline V gene (reference sequence). CDR3 in amino acids: CAWSRTAGAEKLFF. The CDR3 nucleotides read TGTGCCTGGAGTCGGACAGCCGGAGCTGAAAAACTGTTTTTT.

The rearrangement joins TRBV30 to TRBJ1-4; 8 bases line up with TRBD1. Germline loops: CDR1 GTSNPN, CDR2 SVGIG (reference sequence). This CDR3 is built from 13 residues. V lost 8 bases, J lost 10 bases, and 12 bases stayed unmatched. CDR3 bases: TGTGCCGGAGTCGACAGGGGCTTCGGAAAACTGTTTTTT. It yields the protein CAGVDRGFGKLFF.

The chain links TRBV18 to TRBJ2-7; 7 bases fit TRBD1. The J segment lost 2 bases and the V segment lost 3 bases, leaving 4 bases of the junction unmatched. This CDR3 has 14 residues. The germline gives CDR1 KGHSH, CDR2 LQKENI. CDR3 region: CASSPGTVTYEQYF. The CDR3 nucleotides are TGTGCCAGCTCACCTGGGACAGTGACCTACGAGCAGTACTTC.

This rearrangement joins TRBV11-3 to TRBJ2-1; D gene unclear. The length of the CDR3 is 13 residues. Trimming cost V 0 bases and J 3 bases, with 3 bases left between them. In germline, CDR1 is SGHNT, CDR2 YENEEA. The CDR3 nucleotides are TGTGCCAGCAGCTTAGACAGCTACAATGAGCAGTTCTTC. This translates into CASSLDSYNEQFF.

This chain connects TRBV19 to TRBJ1-4; 7 nucleotides match TRBD1. The CDR3 spans 15 residues. V lost 3 bases, J lost 5 bases, and 6 bases stayed unmatched. The germline V gene encodes CDR1 LNHDA and CDR2 SQIVND (reference sequence). The CDR3 region has the DNA TGTGCCAGTAGTATTGGGGGACAGATAAATGAAAAACTGTTTTTT. This gives the protein CASSIGGQINEKLFF.

The V and J genes are TRBV27 and TRBJ1-4; 10 nucleotides line up with TRBD1. The CDR3 length is 14 residues. Germline CDR1 reads MNHEY; CDR2 reads SMNVEV (reference sequence). J lost 8 bases, V lost 5 bases, and 5 bases had no gene match. CDR3 coding DNA: TGTGCCAGCAGTAGACAGGGGGCTCAAGAAAAACTGTTTTTT. Protein product: CASSRQGAQEKLFF. Based on the CDR3 plus reference TRBV27 and TRBJ1-4, the full variable domain is EAQVTQNPRYLITVTGKKLTVTCSQNMNHEYMSWYRQDPGLGLRQIYYSMNVEVTDKGDVPEGYKVSRKEKRNFPLILESPSPNQTSLYFCASSRQGAQEKLFFGSGTQLSVL.

This chain links TRBV12-2 with TRBJ2-1; TRBD2, the D gene given by the table, was not confirmed from the DNA. TRBV12-2 counts as a pseudogene. The CDR3 length is 12 residues. This CDR3 reads CARLTGVNEQFF. CDR3 nucleotides: TGTGCAAGACTGACGGGGGTCAATGAGCAGTTCTTC.

The J gene is TRBJ2-1, the V gene TRBV10-3, with TRBD2 matching over 9 bases. This CDR3 comprises 15 residues. The germline CDR1 and CDR2 sequences are ENHRY and SYGVKD. V was pared by 3 bases and J by 2 bases, with 2 bases of the junction left unmatched. CDR3 nucleotide sequence: TGTGCCATCAGTGAATCTAGCGGGGCCTACAATGAGCAGTTCTTC. Protein product: CAISESSGAYNEQFF.

The chain employs TRBV30 and TRBJ2-3; 11 bases align to TRBD2. V dropped 0 bases and J dropped 4; count of bases not matched to a gene: 3. CDR1 is GTSNPN and CDR2 is SVGIG in the germline V gene (reference sequence). This CDR3 is 15 amino acids long. The CDR3 is CAWSVLAGVADTQYF. In DNA form, the CDR3 reads TGTGCCTGGAGTGTACTAGCGGGAGTCGCAGATACGCAGTATTTT.

The chain employs TRBV28 and TRBJ2-3; 11 nucleotides agree with TRBD2. This CDR3 has 14 amino acids. CDR1 is MDHEN and CDR2 is SYDVKM in the germline V gene. Trimming took 8 bases from V and 4 from J; bases not matched to a gene: 5. The CDR3 region is CASPPSGRPDTQYF. The CDR3 region has the DNA TGTGCCAGCCCTCCTAGCGGGAGGCCAGATACGCAGTATTTT.

The chain has TRBV2 and TRBJ2-7; tentative D call: TRBD1 (5 bases). V dropped 4 bases and J dropped 0 bases, with 10 bases sitting between them. The germline V gene encodes CDR1 SNHLY and CDR2 FYNNEI. CDR3 size: 14 residues. The chain's CDR3 is CASSGGAPSYEQYF. DNA for the CDR3: TGTGCCAGCAGTGGGGGCGCGCCCTCCTACGAGCAGTACTTC.

The chain couples TRBV27 to TRBJ2-1, with D tentatively TRBD2 (5 bases). The CDR3 is 15 amino acids. From germline, CDR1 is MNHEY and CDR2 SMNVEV (reference sequence). With 2 bases removed from V and 0 bases from J, the gap between germline ends came to 8 bases. In DNA form, the CDR3 reads TGTGCCAGCAGTTTAAGCGGCAGCTCCTACAATGAGCAGTTCTTC. It encodes CASSLSGSSYNEQFF.

This rearrangement joins TRBV27 to TRBJ2-7; the match to TRBD2 covers 16 bases. Germline CDR1 reads MNHEY; CDR2 reads SMNVEV (reference sequence). The CDR3 totals 15 residues. V lost 5 bases, J lost 5 bases, and 3 bases stayed unmatched. The CDR3 spells CASSLGTSGGDEQYF. Here the CDR3 DNA reads TGTGCCAGCAGTCTAGGGACTAGCGGGGGGGACGAGCAGTACTTC.

The chain links TRBV28 to TRBJ1-2, with 7 bases aligning to TRBD1. The CDR3 runs to 13 residues. Per the germline V gene, CDR1 is MDHEN and CDR2 is SYDVKM. Losses at the gene ends were 7 bases for V and 7 bases for J; bases not matched to a gene: 9. The CDR3 here is CASTSRGGGGYTF. DNA of the CDR3: TGTGCCAGCACCTCGAGAGGGGGCGGTGGCTACACCTTC.

CDR3 nucleotides: TGTGCCAGTTCGCGGGAGAGGAGCTCCTACAATGAGCAGTTCTTC. Translated, it gives CASSRERSSYNEQFF. The J gene is TRBJ2-1, the V gene TRBV5-4, with 7 bases fitting TRBD2. V shed 8 bases and J 0 bases; nucleotides not matched to a gene: 8. Germline lookup yields CDR1 SGHNT and CDR2 YYREEE (reference sequence). The CDR3 consists of 15 residues.

This chain joins TRBV2 and TRBJ2-1, with a weak D call TRBD2 (5 bases). The germline V and J ends were trimmed by 6 bases and 3 bases, with 18 bases remaining between them. CDR1 is SNHLY, CDR2 FYNNEI, per germline. The CDR3 runs to 16 residues. The CDR3 loop is CASRETTLAYYNEQFF. CDR3 DNA: TGTGCCAGCAGGGAGACTACGCTAGCTTACTACAATGAGCAGTTCTTC.